The 28 T cell receptor beta chains presented below share a single source sample, sequenced in a study of cytomegalovirus exposure and HLA in healthy donors (dated 2017 in TCRdb). Library preparation employed the immunoSEQ multiplex PCR assay. For the multiplex PCR, a mixture combining 60 forward primers for TCR Vbeta segments and 13 reverse primers for TCR Jbeta segments was used. Here the immuneACCESS table is served through TCRdb, limited to in-frame sequences with V and J called. Missing clones are a known gap in these copies; in checked studies unresolved V genes cover under half, and the rest lacks a known reason. The sample table records tens of thousands of clones; 65% of these occur just once. The biggest ten clones account for roughly 5.5% of the sample. The specimen sequenced was PBMCs. The receptors derive from a boy aged 10-17 years in good health and CMV-seropositive.

J is TRBJ2-7 and V is TRBV2; perhaps TRBD2 as D (6 bases). This CDR3 has 15 amino acids. Trimming removed 6 bases at V and 0 bases at J, with 15 bases between. The germline V gene has CDR1 SNHLY and CDR2 FYNNEI. This chain's CDR3 is CASRTGTEFSYEQYF. Here the CDR3 DNA reads TGTGCCAGCAGAACCGGGACTGAGTTCTCCTACGAGCAGTACTTC. The entire variable domain, with the rest obtained from reference TRBV2 and TRBJ2-7, is as follows: EPEVTQTPSHQVTQMGQEVILRCVPISNHLYFYWYRQILGQKVEFLVSFYNNEISEKSEIFDDQFSVERPDGSNFTLKIRSTKLEDSAMYFCASRTGTEFSYEQYFGPGTRLTVT.

Turning to this clone: Different DNA sequences within this sample yield the same CDR3. The chain uses TRBV7-9 and TRBJ2-7; no definite D call. CDR3 length equals 12 residues. V lost 5 bases, J lost 1 base, and 6 bases lay in between. Germline V gene sequence: CDR1 SEHNR, CDR2 FQNEAQ (reference sequence). The chain's CDR3 is CASSLPSYEQYF. The CDR3 coding sequence is TGTGCCAGCAGCCTCCCTTCCTACGAGCAGTACTTC.

This chain links TRBV5-1 with TRBJ1-2; 8 positions match TRBD1. The germline gives CDR1 SGHRS, CDR2 YFSETQ. The V gene end was trimmed by 2 bases and the J gene end by 5 bases; junction bases not matched to a gene: 8. This CDR3 is 15 amino acids long. Here the CDR3 reads CASSLERTGRYGYTF. The CDR3 DNA is TGCGCCAGCAGCTTAGAAAGGACAGGGCGGTATGGCTACACCTTC. Based on the CDR3 plus reference TRBV5-1 and TRBJ1-2, the full variable domain is KAGVTQTPRYLIKTRGQQVTLSCSPISGHRSVSWYQQTPGQGLQFLFEYFSETQRNKGNFPGRFSGRQFSNSRSEMNVSTLELGDSALYLCASSLERTGRYGYTFGSGTRLTVV.

The CDR3 loop reads CASSLGGLGYYEQYF. Here the CDR3 DNA reads TGTGCCAGCTCACTGGGAGGACTGGGATACTACGAGCAGTACTTC. This chain links TRBV18 with TRBJ2-7, with a tentative D call TRBD2 (6 bases). Germline loops: CDR1 KGHSH, CDR2 LQKENI. This CDR3 has 15 residues. Deletions cut 4 bases from V and 3 bases from J, with 16 bases between.

This chain connects TRBV2 to TRBJ1-1; unclear D gene. Trimming left V 6 bases short and J 13 bases short, with 15 bases between. This CDR3 contains 11 residues. Germline loops: CDR1 SNHLY, CDR2 FYNNEI. CDR3 in amino acids: CASSAGPIGFF. Here the CDR3 DNA reads TGTGCCAGCAGCGCGGGTCCCATCGGTTTCTTT.

The chain carries TRBV2 and TRBJ2-7; 7 bases map to TRBD2. V shed 11 bases and J 0 bases; nucleotides not matched to a gene: 4. This CDR3 is built from 12 residues. The V gene's germline CDR1 is SNHLY and CDR2 FYNNEI. This chain's CDR3 is CAGRDYSYEQYF. DNA of the CDR3: TGTGCCGGACGGGACTACTCCTACGAGCAGTACTTC.

In this sample, this clone turned up a few times. The gene calls are TRBV7-2 and TRBJ2-3; D may be TRBD2 (6 bases). Germline CDR1 reads SGHTA; CDR2 reads FQGNSA. Trimming removed 1 base at V and 5 bases at J, with 10 bases between. This CDR3 region has 14 residues. CDR3: CASSLGQGGDTQYF. The CDR3 DNA reads as TGTGCCAGCAGCTTAGGGCAGGGAGGAGATACGCAGTATTTT.

The gene calls are TRBV30 and TRBJ2-2; 7 bases agree with TRBD2. The CDR3 has 14 amino acids. Germline V gene lookup returns CDR1 GTSNPN and CDR2 SVGIG (reference sequence). Trimming cost V 8 bases and J 3 bases; bases outside gene matches: 9. The CDR3: CAGWPGRDTGELFF. The CDR3, as DNA: TGTGCCGGATGGCCAGGGAGGGACACCGGGGAGCTGTTTTTT.

Note on this clone: Other DNA sequences within the sample encode an identical CDR3. The genes are TRBV5-4 and TRBJ1-5; a possible D gene is TRBD1 (5 bases). The CDR3 extends over 14 amino acids. V was shortened by 0 bases and J by 3 bases, with 7 bases between the two germline ends. The germline V gene encodes CDR1 SGHNT and CDR2 YYREEE (reference sequence). The DNA for the CDR3 is TGTGCCAGCAGCTTGGAGGGGCCCAATCAGCCCCAGCATTTT. Protein: CASSLEGPNQPQHF.

The chain couples TRBV2 to TRBJ2-7; the match to TRBD1 covers 10 bases. The germline CDR1 and CDR2 sequences are SNHLY and FYNNEI. J lost 1 base, V lost 6 bases, and 3 bases had no gene match. CDR3 length: 14 amino acids. The CDR3 coding sequence is TGTGCCAGCAGGGGGACAGGGGTTTCCTACGAGCAGTACTTC. Amino acid sequence: CASRGTGVSYEQYF.

This clone was counted between two and nine times. The gene calls are TRBV9 and TRBJ2-7; 7 nucleotides match TRBD2. This CDR3 has 15 residues. Germline CDR1 and CDR2: SGDLS and YYNGEE. V trimming: 0 bases; J trimming: 1 base; junction bases outside the gene matches: 4. CDR3 in amino acids: CASSVAAGVSYEQYF. The CDR3 DNA is TGTGCCAGCAGCGTAGCGGCGGGGGTTTCCTACGAGCAGTACTTC.

The CDR3 coding sequence is TGTGCCAGCAGTTACGGAGGCGGGTTCCGCTCACCCCTCCACTTT. Amino acid sequence: CASSYGGGFRSPLHF. V usage is TRBV6-5 and J usage is TRBJ1-6; D is unclear. The CDR3 extends over 15 amino acids. V lost 2 bases and J lost 10, with 15 bases in between. The germline gives CDR1 MNHEY, CDR2 SVGAGI.

The rearrangement joins TRBV2 to TRBJ2-1, with 8 bases identical to TRBD1. This CDR3 has 14 amino acids. With 9 bases clipped from V and 6 bases from J, the junction kept 10 bases outside the gene matches. From germline, CDR1 is SNHLY and CDR2 FYNNEI. The CDR3 reads CASLDRGSFNEQFF. The CDR3 DNA reads as TGTGCCAGTTTAGACAGGGGTTCATTCAATGAGCAGTTCTTC.

CDR3 protein: CASRDLGRDNEQFF. The CDR3 bases are TGCGCCAGCAGGGACCTCGGGAGAGACAATGAGCAGTTCTTC. The chain joins TRBV10-2 to TRBJ2-1; D possibly corresponds to TRBD2 (6 bases). V dropped 6 bases and J dropped 5 bases, with 14 bases sitting between them. Per the germline V gene, CDR1 is WSHSY and CDR2 is SAAADI. The CDR3 covers 14 residues.

The V gene is TRBV9, the J gene TRBJ2-5, with 10 positions matching TRBD2. With V trimmed by 0 bases and J by 1 base, 9 bases remained unmatched. Germline V gene data show CDR1 as SGDLS and CDR2 as YYNGEE. CDR3 length: 18 residues. CDR3 residues: CASSVGVTSGTTQETQYF. DNA for the CDR3: TGTGCCAGCAGCGTAGGGGTCACTAGCGGGACGACCCAAGAGACCCAGTACTTC.

This clone has just a few counts. V gene TRBV2 combines with J gene TRBJ2-7, with a possible D match to TRBD1 (5 bases). This CDR3 comprises 11 residues. In germline, CDR1 is SNHLY, CDR2 FYNNEI. With 8 bases removed from V and 2 bases from J, the gap between germline ends came to 7 bases. CDR3 sequence: CASLGPYEQYF. The DNA of the CDR3 is TGTGCCAGCTTGGGGCCCTACGAGCAGTACTTC. Together with reference TRBV2 and TRBJ2-7, the CDR3 gives the full variable domain: EPEVTQTPSHQVTQMGQEVILRCVPISNHLYFYWYRQILGQKVEFLVSFYNNEISEKSEIFDDQFSVERPDGSNFTLKIRSTKLEDSAMYFCASLGPYEQYFGPGTRLTVT.

J is TRBJ2-7 and V is TRBV19; 9 bases are shared with TRBD2. The CDR3 is 15 amino acids. CDR1 is LNHDA and CDR2 is SQIVND in the germline V gene (reference sequence). V lost 2 bases, J lost 2 bases, and 4 bases stayed unmatched. CDR3: CASSIQAGGPYEQYF. CDR3 nucleotide sequence: TGTGCCAGTAGTATACAGGCGGGAGGGCCCTACGAGCAGTACTTC.

This chain links TRBV18 with TRBJ1-4; TRBD1 aligns across 9 bases. After removal of 4 bases from V and 0 bases from J, the junction contained 6 bases not matched to a gene. CDR3 size: 17 residues. Germline CDR1 is KGHSH and CDR2 is LQKENI. The CDR3 DNA is TGTGCCAGCTCACTGGAACAGGGGGCCACAACTAATGAAAAACTGTTTTTT. As protein: CASSLEQGATTNEKLFF.

The chain couples TRBV2 to TRBJ1-2; D is possibly TRBD1 (5 bases). V lost 0 bases to trimming and J lost 3 bases, with 8 bases between them. Looked up from germline, CDR1 is SNHLY and CDR2 is FYNNEI. The CDR3 consists of 14 residues. This chain's CDR3 is CASSEARRDYGYTF. The DNA of the CDR3 is TGTGCCAGCAGTGAAGCGCGCAGGGACTATGGCTACACCTTC.

This rearrangement joins TRBV11-2 to TRBJ2-7; D might be TRBD2 (6 bases). Germline V CDR1 and CDR2: SGHAT, FQNNGV. The V end was cut by 5 bases, the J end by 0 bases, with 20 bases between. This CDR3 is built from 17 residues. DNA for the CDR3: TGTGCCAGCAGCGGTTACGGAAAGGGGACTTCCTCCTACGAGCAGTACTTC. It codes for CASSGYGKGTSSYEQYF.

V is TRBV5-6 and J is TRBJ2-1, with D possibly TRBD2 on 5 matching bases. The CDR3 length is 15 residues. Germline V gene data show CDR1 as SGHDT and CDR2 as YYEEEE. Trimming left V 4 bases short and J 9 bases short, with 20 bases between. CDR3 in DNA: TGTGCCAGCAGCGCCCGGCGGAGCGGTGTAATTGAGCAGTTCTTC. Translated, it gives CASSARRSGVIEQFF.

The chain carries TRBV10-2 and TRBJ2-1; 12 nucleotides agree with TRBD2. The CDR3 is made up of 15 amino acids. V lost 6 bases to trimming and J lost 8 bases; unmatched junction nucleotides: 8. The germline V gene has CDR1 WSHSY and CDR2 SAAADI. The CDR3 loop is CASSKRLAGVDEQFF. The DNA of the CDR3 is TGCGCCAGCAGCAAAAGACTAGCGGGGGTGGATGAGCAGTTCTTC.

V and J are TRBV5-1 and TRBJ2-7; D is unresolved. Germline-derived CDR1 and CDR2 are SGHRS and YFSETQ. This CDR3 is 14 amino acids long. V lost 0 bases and J lost 0, with 7 bases in between. The CDR3 nucleotides are TGCGCCAGCAGCTTGGACAGCTTCTCCTACGAGCAGTACTTC. Translated: CASSLDSFSYEQYF.

The CDR3 spells CASSFIGGSGDTQYF. Written as DNA, the CDR3 is TGCGCCAGCAGCTTCATCGGAGGTTCGGGAGATACGCAGTATTTT. The chain couples TRBV5-1 to TRBJ2-3, with a weak D call TRBD2 (5 bases). Germline CDR1 reads SGHRS; CDR2 reads YFSETQ. V lost 2 bases to trimming and J lost 5 bases, with 15 bases between them. The CDR3 totals 15 residues.

The rearrangement uses TRBV30 and TRBJ1-1; D remains ambiguous. The CDR3 has 13 residues. The V end was cut by 2 bases, the J end by 4 bases, with 11 bases between. Germline CDR1 GTSNPN, CDR2 SVGIG (reference sequence). CDR3 nucleotide sequence: TGTGCCTGGAGTAGCCGCCGGGGCACTGAAGCTTTCTTT. Protein: CAWSSRRGTEAFF.

The sample holds one count of this clone. This chain connects TRBV4-1 to TRBJ2-7, with 12 bases aligning to TRBD2. The CDR3 is made up of 17 amino acids. Germline CDR1 is MGHRA and CDR2 is YSYEKL. The V gene end was trimmed by 2 bases and the J gene end by 1 base; junction bases not matched to a gene: 6. CDR3 sequence reads: CASSQPNGLAGSYEQYF. Here the CDR3 DNA reads TGCGCCAGCAGCCAACCCAACGGACTAGCGGGGTCCTACGAGCAGTACTTC.

The chain recombines TRBV28 with TRBJ1-5; 7 nucleotides agree with TRBD1. V lost 8 bases to trimming and J lost 0 bases; unmatched junction nucleotides: 19. Germline V CDR1 and CDR2: MDHEN, SYDVKM. This CDR3 contains 19 residues. The CDR3 DNA reads as TGTGCCAGCGTACCTTTTGTGGTCGGGACAGATAATAGCAATCAGCCCCAGCATTTT. Translation gives CASVPFVVGTDNSNQPQHF.

This clone was found a few times. The rearrangement links TRBV9 to TRBJ2-2, with TRBD2 matching 7 bases. The CDR3 covers 14 residues. The germline V gene encodes CDR1 SGDLS and CDR2 YYNGEE. V trimming: 5 bases; J trimming: 2 bases; junction bases outside the gene matches: 3. The CDR3 bases are TGTGCCAGCAGATCAGCGGGAAACACCGGGGAGCTGTTTTTT. Translation: CASRSAGNTGELFF. The complete variable domain, with remaining parts taken from reference TRBV9 and TRBJ2-2, reads DSGVTQTPKHLITATGQRVTLRCSPRSGDLSVYWYQQSLDQGLQFLIQYYNGEERAKGNILERFSAQQFPDLHSELNLSSLELGDSALYFCASRSAGNTGELFFGEGSRLTVL.